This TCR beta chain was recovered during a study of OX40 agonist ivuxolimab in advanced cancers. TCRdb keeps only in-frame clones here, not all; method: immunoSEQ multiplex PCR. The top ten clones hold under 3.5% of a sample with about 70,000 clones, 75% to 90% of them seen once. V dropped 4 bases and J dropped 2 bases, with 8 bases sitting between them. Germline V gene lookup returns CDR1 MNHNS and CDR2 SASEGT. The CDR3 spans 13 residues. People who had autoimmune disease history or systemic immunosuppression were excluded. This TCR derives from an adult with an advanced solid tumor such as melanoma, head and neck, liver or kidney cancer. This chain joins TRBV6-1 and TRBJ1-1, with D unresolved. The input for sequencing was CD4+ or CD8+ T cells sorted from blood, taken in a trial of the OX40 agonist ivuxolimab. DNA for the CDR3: TGTGCCAGCAGTGCCGGACCAAACACTGAAGCTTTCTTT. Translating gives CASSAGPNTEAFF.